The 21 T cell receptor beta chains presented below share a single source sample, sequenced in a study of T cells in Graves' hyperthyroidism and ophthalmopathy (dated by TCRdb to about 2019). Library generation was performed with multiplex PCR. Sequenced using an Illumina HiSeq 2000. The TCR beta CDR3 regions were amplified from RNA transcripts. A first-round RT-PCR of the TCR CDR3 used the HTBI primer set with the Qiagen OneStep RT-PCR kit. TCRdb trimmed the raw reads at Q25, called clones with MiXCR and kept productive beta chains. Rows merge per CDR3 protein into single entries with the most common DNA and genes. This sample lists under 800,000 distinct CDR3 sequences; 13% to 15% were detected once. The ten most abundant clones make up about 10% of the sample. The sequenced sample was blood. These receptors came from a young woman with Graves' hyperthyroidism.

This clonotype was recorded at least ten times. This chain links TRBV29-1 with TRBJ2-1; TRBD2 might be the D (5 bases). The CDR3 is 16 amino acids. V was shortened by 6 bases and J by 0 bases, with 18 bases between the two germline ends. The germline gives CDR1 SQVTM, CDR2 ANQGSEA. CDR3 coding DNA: TGCAGCGTCAGAGGCCTAGCACGGAGCTCCTACAATGAGCAGTTCTTC. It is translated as CSVRGLARSSYNEQFF.

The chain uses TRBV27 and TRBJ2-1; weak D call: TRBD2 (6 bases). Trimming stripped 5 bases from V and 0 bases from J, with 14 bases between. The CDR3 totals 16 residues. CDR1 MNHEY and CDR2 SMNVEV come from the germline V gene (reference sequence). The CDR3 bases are TGTGCCAGCAGTCAATCGGGACTCATCTCCTACAATGAGCAGTTCTTC. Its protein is CASSQSGLISYNEQFF.

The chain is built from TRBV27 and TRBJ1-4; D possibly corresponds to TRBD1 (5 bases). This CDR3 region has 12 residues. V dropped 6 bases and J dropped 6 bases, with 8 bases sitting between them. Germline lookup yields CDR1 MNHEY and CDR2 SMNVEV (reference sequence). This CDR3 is CASRGVDEKLFF. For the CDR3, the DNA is TGTGCCAGCAGAGGGGTGGATGAAAAACTGTTTTTT.

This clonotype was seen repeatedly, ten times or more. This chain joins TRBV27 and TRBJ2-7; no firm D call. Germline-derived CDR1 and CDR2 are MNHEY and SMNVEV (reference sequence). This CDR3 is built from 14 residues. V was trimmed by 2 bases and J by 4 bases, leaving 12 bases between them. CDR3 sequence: CASSLTWSEYEQYF. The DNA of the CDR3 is TGTGCCAGCAGTTTAACGTGGTCGGAATACGAGCAGTACTTC.

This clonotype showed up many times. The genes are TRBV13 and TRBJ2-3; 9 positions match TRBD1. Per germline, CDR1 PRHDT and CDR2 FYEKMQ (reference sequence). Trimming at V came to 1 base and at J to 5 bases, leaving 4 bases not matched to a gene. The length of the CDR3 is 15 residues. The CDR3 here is CASSLDRGQKDTQYF. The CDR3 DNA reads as TGTGCCAGCAGCTTAGACAGGGGGCAAAAAGATACGCAGTATTTT.

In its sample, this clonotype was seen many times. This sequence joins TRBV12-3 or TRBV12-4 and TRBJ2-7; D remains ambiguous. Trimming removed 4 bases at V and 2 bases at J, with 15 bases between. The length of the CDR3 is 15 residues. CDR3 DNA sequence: TGTGCCAGCAGTTCCCCCACTACCCTGACCTACGAGCAGTACTTC. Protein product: CASSSPTTLTYEQYF.

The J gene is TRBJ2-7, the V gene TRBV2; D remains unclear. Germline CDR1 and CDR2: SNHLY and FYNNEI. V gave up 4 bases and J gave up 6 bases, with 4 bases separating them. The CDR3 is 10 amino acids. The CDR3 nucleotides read TGTGCCAGCAGTGTATTCGAGCAGTACTTC. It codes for CASSVFEQYF.

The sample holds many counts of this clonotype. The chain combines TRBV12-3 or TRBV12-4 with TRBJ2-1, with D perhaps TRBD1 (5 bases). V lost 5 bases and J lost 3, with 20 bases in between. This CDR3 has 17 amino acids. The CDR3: CASSASEGVWGYNEQFF. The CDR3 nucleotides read TGTGCCAGCAGTGCCTCTGAAGGGGTATGGGGCTACAATGAGCAGTTCTTC.

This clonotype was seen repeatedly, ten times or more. CDR3 amino acids: CSASPSRYGTQYF. In DNA, the CDR3 is TGCAGTGCTAGCCCGTCACGATATGGTACGCAGTATTTT. J is TRBJ2-3 and V is TRBV20-1; D unclear. Germline V lookup: CDR1 DFQATT, CDR2 SNEGSKA (reference sequence). V was cut by 3 bases and J by 8 bases, with 15 bases left in between. CDR3 size: 13 residues.

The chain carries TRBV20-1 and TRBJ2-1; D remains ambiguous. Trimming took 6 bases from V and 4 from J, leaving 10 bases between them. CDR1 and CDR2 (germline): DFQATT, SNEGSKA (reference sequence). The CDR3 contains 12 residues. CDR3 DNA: TGCAGTGCGCAGCCTAGTTACAATGAGCAGTTCTTC. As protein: CSAQPSYNEQFF.

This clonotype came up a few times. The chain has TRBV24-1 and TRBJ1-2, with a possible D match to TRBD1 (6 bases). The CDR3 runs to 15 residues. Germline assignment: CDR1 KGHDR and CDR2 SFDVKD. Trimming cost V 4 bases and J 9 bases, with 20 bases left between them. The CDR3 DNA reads TGTGCCACCAGTGACCGCAGACAGGCTTTGGGTCGCTACACCTTC. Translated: CATSDRRQALGRYTF.

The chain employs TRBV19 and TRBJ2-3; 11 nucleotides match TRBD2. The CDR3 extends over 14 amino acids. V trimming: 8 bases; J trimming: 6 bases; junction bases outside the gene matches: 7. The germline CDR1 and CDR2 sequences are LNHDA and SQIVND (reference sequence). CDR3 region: CASATSGIVDTQYF. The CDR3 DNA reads TGTGCCAGTGCGACTAGCGGGATTGTGGATACGCAGTATTTT.

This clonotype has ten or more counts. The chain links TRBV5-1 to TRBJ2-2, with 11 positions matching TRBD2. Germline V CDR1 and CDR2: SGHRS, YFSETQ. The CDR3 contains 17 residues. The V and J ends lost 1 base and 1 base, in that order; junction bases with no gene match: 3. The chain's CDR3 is CASSLFGLAGNTGELFF. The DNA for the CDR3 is TGCGCCAGCAGCTTGTTTGGACTAGCGGGGAACACCGGGGAGCTGTTTTTT. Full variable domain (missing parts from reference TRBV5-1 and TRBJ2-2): KAGVTQTPRYLIKTRGQQVTLSCSPISGHRSVSWYQQTPGQGLQFLFEYFSETQRNKGNFPGRFSGRQFSNSRSEMNVSTLELGDSALYLCASSLFGLAGNTGELFFGEGSRLTVL.

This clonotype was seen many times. For the CDR3, the DNA is TGCAGTGCGCCCTTGGGGACTAGCGGGATCCGGCAGTATTTT. Its translation: CSAPLGTSGIRQYF. The chain links TRBV20-1 to TRBJ2-3; 13 bases are shared with TRBD2. Trimming took 6 bases from V and 11 from J; bases not matched to a gene: 11. Germline values: CDR1 DFQATT, CDR2 SNEGSKA (reference sequence). This CDR3 has 14 residues.

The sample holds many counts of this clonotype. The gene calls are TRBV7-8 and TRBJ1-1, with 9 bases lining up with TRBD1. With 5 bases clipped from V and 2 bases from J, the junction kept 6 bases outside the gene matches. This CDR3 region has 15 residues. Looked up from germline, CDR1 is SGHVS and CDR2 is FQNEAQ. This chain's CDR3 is CASSQGTGPNTEAFF. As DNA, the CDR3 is TGTGCCAGCAGCCAGGGGACAGGGCCCAACACTGAAGCTTTCTTT.

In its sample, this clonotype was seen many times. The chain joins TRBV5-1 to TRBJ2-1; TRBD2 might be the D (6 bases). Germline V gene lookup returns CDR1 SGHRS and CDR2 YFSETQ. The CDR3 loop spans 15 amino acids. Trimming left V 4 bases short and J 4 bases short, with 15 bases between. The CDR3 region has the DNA TGCGCCAGCAGCGCGACGGGAGATGGATACAATGAGCAGTTCTTC. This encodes CASSATGDGYNEQFF.

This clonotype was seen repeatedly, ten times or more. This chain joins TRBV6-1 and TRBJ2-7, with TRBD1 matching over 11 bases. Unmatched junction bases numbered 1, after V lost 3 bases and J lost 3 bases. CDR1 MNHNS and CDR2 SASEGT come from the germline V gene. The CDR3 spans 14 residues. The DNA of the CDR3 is TGTGCCAGCAGTGAGGACAGGGGGCTCTACGAGCAGTACTTC. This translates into CASSEDRGLYEQYF.

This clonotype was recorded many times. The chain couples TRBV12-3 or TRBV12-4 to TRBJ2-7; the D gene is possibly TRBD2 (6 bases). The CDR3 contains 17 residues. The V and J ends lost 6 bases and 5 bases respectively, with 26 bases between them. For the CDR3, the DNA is TGTGCCAGCAGCATGTACGGGACTCGTCGGGAGAACGACGAGCAGTACTTC. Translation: CASSMYGTRRENDEQYF.

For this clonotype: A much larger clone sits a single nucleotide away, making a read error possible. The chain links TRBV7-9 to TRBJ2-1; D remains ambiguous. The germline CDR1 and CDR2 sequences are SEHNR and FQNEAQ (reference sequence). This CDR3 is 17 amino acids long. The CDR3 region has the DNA TGTGCCGGCAGCCCCCAACGGGTTTGGCGCTCCTACAATGAGCAGTTCTTC. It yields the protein CAGSPQRVWRSYNEQFF.

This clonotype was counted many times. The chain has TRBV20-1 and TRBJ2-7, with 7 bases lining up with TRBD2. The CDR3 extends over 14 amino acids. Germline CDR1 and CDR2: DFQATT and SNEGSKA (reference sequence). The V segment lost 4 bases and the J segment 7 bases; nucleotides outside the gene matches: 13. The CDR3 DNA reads TGCAGTGCTACAGGCCCGGGGGGTGGGAAGGAGCAGTACTTC. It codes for CSATGPGGGKEQYF.

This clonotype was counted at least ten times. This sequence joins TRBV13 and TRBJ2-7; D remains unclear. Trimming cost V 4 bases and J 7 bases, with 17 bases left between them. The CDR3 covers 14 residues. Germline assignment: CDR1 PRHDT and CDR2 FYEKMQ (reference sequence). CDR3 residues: CASSYNGPAGEQYF. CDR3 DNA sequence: TGTGCCAGCAGCTACAACGGCCCAGCCGGGGAGCAGTACTTC. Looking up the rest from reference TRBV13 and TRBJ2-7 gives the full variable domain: AAGVIQSPRHLIKEKRETATLKCYPIPRHDTVYWYQQGPGQDPQFLISFYEKMQSDKGSIPDRFSAQQFSDYHSELNMSSLELGDSALYFCASSYNGPAGEQYFGPGTRLTVT.